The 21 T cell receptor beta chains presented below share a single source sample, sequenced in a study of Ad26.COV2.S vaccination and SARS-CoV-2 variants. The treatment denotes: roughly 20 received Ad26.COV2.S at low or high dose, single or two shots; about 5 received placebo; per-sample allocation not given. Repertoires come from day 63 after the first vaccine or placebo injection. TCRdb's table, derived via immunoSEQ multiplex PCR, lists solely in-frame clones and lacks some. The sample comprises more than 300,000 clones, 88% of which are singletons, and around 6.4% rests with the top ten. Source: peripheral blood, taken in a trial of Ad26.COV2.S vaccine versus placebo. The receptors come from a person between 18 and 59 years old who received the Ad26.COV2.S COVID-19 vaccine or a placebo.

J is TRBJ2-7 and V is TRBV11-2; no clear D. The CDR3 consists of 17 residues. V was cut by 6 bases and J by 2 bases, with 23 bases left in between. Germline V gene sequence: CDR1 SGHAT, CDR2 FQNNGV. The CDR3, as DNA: TGTGCCAGCAGTCTAACGAGTTTTTCGACAAAAACCTACGAGCAGTACTTC. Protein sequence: CASSLTSFSTKTYEQYF.

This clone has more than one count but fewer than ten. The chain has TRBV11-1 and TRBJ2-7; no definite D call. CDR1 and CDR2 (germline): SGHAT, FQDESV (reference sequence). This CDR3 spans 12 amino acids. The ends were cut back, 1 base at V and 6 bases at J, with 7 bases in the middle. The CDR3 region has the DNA TGTGCCAGCAGCTTAGAATCTGGCGAGCAGTACTTC. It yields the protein CASSLESGEQYF.

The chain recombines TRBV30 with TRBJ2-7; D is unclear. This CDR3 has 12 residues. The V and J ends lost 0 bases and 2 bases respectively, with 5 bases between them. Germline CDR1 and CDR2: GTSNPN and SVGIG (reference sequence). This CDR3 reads CAWSVETYEQYF. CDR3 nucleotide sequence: TGTGCCTGGAGTGTGGAAACCTACGAGCAGTACTTC.

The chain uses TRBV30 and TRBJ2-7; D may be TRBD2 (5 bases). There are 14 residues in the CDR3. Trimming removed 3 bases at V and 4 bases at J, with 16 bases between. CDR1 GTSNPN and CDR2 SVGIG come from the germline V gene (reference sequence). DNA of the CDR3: TGTGCCTGGAGCGCCCCGGGGAGAAAGTACGAGCAGTACTTC. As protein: CAWSAPGRKYEQYF. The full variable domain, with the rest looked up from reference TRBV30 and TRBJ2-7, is SQTIHQWPATLVQPVGSPLSLECTVEGTSNPNLYWYRQAAGRGLQLLFYSVGIGQISSEVPQNLSASRPQDRQFILSSKKLLLSDSGFYLCAWSAPGRKYEQYFGPGTRLTVT.

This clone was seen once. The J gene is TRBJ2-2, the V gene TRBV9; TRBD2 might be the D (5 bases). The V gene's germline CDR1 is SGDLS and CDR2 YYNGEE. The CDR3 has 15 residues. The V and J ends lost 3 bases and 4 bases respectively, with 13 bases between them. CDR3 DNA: TGTGCCAGCAGCGCCACCACCGCGGGCACCGGGGAGCTGTTTTTT. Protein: CASSATTAGTGELFF.

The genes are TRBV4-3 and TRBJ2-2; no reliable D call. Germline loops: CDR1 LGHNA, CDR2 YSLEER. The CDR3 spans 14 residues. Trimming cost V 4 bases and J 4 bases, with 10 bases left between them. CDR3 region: CASSPKLFTGELFF. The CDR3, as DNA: TGCGCCAGCAGCCCGAAGTTATTCACCGGGGAGCTGTTTTTT.

CDR3 in amino acids: CATSRVGNSNQPQHF. Here the CDR3 DNA reads TGTGCCACCAGCAGAGTGGGAAACAGCAATCAGCCCCAGCATTTT. The chain uses TRBV15 and TRBJ1-5; D remains unclear. V gave up 1 base and J gave up 1 base, with 8 bases separating them. Germline V gene sequence: CDR1 LNHNV, CDR2 YYDKDF (reference sequence). The CDR3 has 15 amino acids.

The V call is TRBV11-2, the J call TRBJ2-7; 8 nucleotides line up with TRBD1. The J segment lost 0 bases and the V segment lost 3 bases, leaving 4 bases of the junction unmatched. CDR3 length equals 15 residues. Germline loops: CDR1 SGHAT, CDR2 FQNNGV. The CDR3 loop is CASSFRQGFSYEQYF. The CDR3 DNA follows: TGTGCCAGCAGCTTTCGACAGGGGTTCTCCTACGAGCAGTACTTC.

The CDR3 DNA reads as TGTGCCAGCAGCACCCGGACAGGCTCTGGAAACACCATATATTTT. Translated: CASSTRTGSGNTIYF. V and J are TRBV9 and TRBJ1-3, with 7 bases matching TRBD1. The V gene end was trimmed by 4 bases and the J gene end by 0 bases; junction bases not matched to a gene: 4. CDR1 is SGDLS, CDR2 YYNGEE, per germline. The CDR3 length is 15 residues.

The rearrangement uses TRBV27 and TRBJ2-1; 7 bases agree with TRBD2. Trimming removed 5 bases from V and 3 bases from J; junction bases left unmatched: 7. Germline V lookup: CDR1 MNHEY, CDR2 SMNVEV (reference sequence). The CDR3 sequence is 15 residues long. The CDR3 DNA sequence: TGTGCCAGCAGTGCCGGGACTATCCTCTACAATGAGCAGTTCTTC. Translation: CASSAGTILYNEQFF.

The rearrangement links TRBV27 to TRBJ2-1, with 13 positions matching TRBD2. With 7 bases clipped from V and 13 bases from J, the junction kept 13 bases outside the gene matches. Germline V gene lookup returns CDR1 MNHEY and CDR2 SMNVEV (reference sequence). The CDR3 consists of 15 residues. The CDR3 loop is CASNEYGTSGKGQFF. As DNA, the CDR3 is TGTGCCAGCAACGAATACGGGACTAGCGGGAAAGGACAGTTCTTC.

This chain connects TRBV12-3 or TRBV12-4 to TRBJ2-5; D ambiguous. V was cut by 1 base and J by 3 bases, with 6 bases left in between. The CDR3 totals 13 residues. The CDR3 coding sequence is TGTGCCAGCAGTTTAGGGAGAGAAGAGACCCAGTACTTC. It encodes CASSLGREETQYF.

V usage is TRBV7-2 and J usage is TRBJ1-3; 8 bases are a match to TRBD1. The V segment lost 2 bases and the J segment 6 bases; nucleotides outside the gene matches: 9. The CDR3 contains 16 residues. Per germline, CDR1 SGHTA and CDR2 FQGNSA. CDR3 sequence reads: CASSLQGALEVNTIYF. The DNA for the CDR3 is TGTGCCAGCAGCTTACAGGGGGCGCTTGAAGTAAACACCATATATTTT. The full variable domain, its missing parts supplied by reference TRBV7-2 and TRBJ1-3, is GAGVSQSPSNKVTEKGKDVELRCDPISGHTALYWYRQSLGQGLEFLIYFQGNSAPDKSGLPSDRFSAERTGGSVSTLTIQRTQQEDSAVYLCASSLQGALEVNTIYFGEGSWLTVV.

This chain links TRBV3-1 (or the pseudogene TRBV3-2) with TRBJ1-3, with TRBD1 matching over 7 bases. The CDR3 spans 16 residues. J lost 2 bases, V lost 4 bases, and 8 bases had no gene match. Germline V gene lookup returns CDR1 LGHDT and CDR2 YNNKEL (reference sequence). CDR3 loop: CASSPYGTATGNTIYF. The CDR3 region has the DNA TGTGCCAGCAGCCCTTATGGGACAGCCACTGGAAACACCATATATTTT.

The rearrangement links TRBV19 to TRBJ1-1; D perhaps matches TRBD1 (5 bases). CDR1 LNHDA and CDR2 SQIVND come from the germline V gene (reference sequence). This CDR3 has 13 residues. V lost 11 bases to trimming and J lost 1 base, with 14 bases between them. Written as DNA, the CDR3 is TGTGCCGCGACGGGGACCGCGAACACTGAAGCTTTCTTT. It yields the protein CAATGTANTEAFF.

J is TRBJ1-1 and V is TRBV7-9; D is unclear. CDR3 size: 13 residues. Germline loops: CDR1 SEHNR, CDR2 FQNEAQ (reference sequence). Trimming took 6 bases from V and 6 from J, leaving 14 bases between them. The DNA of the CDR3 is TGTGCCAGCAGTCATTCTGGCGCTCCTGAAGCTTTCTTT. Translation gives CASSHSGAPEAFF.

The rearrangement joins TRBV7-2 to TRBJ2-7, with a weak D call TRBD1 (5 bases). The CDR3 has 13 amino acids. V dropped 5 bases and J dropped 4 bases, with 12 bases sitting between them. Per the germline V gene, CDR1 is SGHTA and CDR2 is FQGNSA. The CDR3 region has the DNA TGTGCCAGCAGCACCAACCAGGGATACGAGCAGTACTTC. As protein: CASSTNQGYEQYF.

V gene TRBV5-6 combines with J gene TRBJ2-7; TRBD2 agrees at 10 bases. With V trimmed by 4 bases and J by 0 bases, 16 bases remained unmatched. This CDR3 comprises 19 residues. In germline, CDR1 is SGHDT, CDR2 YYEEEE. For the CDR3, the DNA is TGTGCCAGCAGCGCCGGGGAGGGGCTAGCGGGAGTAACCTCCTACGAGCAGTACTTC. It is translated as CASSAGEGLAGVTSYEQYF. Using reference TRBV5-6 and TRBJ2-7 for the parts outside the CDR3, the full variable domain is DAGVTQSPTHLIKTRGQQVTLRCSPKSGHDTVSWYQQALGQGPQFIFQYYEEEERQRGNFPDRFSGHQFPNYSSELNVNALLLGDSALYLCASSAGEGLAGVTSYEQYFGPGTRLTVT.

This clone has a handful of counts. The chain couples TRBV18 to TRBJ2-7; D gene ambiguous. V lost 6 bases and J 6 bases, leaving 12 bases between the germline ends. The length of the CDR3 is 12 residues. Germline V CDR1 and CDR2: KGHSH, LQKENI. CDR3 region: CASSSESGEQYF. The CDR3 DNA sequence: TGTGCCAGCTCCTCCGAGTCTGGCGAGCAGTACTTC.

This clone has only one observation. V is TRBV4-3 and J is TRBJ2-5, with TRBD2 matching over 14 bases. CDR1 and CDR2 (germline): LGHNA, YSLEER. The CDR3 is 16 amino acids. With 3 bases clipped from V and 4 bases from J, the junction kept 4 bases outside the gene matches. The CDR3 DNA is TGCGCCAGCAGCCAGAGAGGACTAGCGGGGGGAGAGACCCAGTACTTC. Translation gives CASSQRGLAGGETQYF.

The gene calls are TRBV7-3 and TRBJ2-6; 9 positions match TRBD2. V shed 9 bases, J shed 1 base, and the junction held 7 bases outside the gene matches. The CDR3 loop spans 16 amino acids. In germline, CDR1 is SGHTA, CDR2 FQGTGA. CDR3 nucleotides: TGTGCCAGTCAGACTAGCGGTTCTTCTGGGGCCAACGTCCTGACTTTC. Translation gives CASQTSGSSGANVLTF. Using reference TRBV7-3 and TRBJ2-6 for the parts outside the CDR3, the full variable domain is GAGVSQTPSNKVTEKGKYVELRCDPISGHTALYWYRQSLGQGPEFLIYFQGTGAADDSGLPNDRFFAVRPEGSVSTLKIQRTERGDSAVYLCASQTSGSSGANVLTFGAGSRLTVL.